The clone carrying this T cell receptor (beta chain) was detected a few times. Its cognate antigen is unknown. This sample stems from a study of identical twins. Study conclusions and caveats: Compared with models, monozygotic twins showed more out-of-frame TCR alpha sharing. The authors noted that invariant MAIT and iNKT cells could partly confound zero-insertion analyses. Cord blood beta clonotypes present at high abundance carried fewer insertions; no such pattern appeared in memory repertoires.

This CDR3 has 15 residues. Germline loops: CDR1 SNHLY, CDR2 FYNNEI. The junction had 7 bases not matched to a gene; V was cut back by 6 bases and J by 3 bases. After template switching added a universal primer site, the resulting cDNA carried unique molecular identifiers. TCRdb redid the calling of the 5' RACE reads with MiXCR, one entry per CDR3 protein. In the table there are about 250,000 distinct CDR3 sequences, about 14% of which are singletons. The receptor was derived from a woman under 30 in good health. The sample taken for sequencing was memory (CD45RO+) T cells sorted from blood. This chain joins TRBV2 and TRBJ2-1, with TRBD2 matching 8 bases. The CDR3 bases are TGTGCCAGCAGGGGGTTACTAGCGGACTACAATGAGCAGTTCTTC. Amino acid sequence: CASRGLLADYNEQFF.